Reported below is one T cell receptor beta chain. Its antigen remains unknown. The data belong to a study of cytomegalovirus exposure and HLA in healthy donors. Both 60 Vbeta primers and 13 Jbeta primers went into the PCR. Profiled with immunoSEQ multiplex PCR; TCRdb holds only in-frame clones, not every one. This table holds about 140,000 clones, around 82% found once. Study conclusions and caveats: A list of 164 TCR beta chains associated with cytomegalovirus was given. Accounts indicate the classifier identified cytomegalovirus status with strong specificity and sensitivity. Immune exposure information comprised only CMV serostatus.

The sequenced material came from PBMCs. The receptor's source is a middle-aged woman in good health and CMV-seropositive.

This chain's CDR3 is CASSLGAGPTDTQYF. CDR3 DNA sequence: TGTGCCAGCAGCTTGGGAGCGGGACCCACAGATACGCAGTATTTT. The chain combines TRBV11-2 with TRBJ2-3, with 7 bases aligning to TRBD2. V was pared by 3 bases and J by 2 bases, with 5 bases of the junction left unmatched. CDR1 is SGHAT and CDR2 is FQNNGV in the germline V gene. This CDR3 is built from 15 residues.